Listed here is a single T cell receptor (beta chain). This sample is part of a study of blood T cell repertoires in COVID-19. Sequencing was performed with immunoSEQ multiplex PCR; in TCRdb, only in-frame clones are kept and a portion is missing. The sample records about 240,000 clones, roughly 86% being singletons. The CDR3 is made up of 13 amino acids. V lost 6 bases and J 3 bases, leaving 12 bases between the germline ends. Germline-derived CDR1 and CDR2 are SQVTM and ANQGSEA. Sequenced material: PBMCs or T cells enriched from blood (not recorded which). The J gene is TRBJ1-5, the V gene TRBV29-1; D might be TRBD1 (6 bases). This clonotype was sampled from a woman in her thirties with acute COVID-19. The CDR3 loop reads CSVEWDNNQPQHF. The CDR3 region has the DNA TGCAGCGTCGAGTGGGACAACAATCAGCCCCAGCATTTT.